The next 10 T cell receptor beta chains were all read from a single sample in a study of cytomegalovirus exposure and HLA in healthy donors. PCR amplification relied on 60 Vbeta primers (plus 13 Jbeta primers). TCRdb's copy holds only in-frame clones and misses some; the assay was immunoSEQ multiplex PCR. The sample yields 100,000 to 150,000 clones, 82% seen once. The sequenced sample was PBMCs. The source of these receptors is a woman aged 18 to 35 in good health and CMV-seronegative.

This chain uses TRBV5-1 with TRBJ1-5, with D perhaps matching TRBD1 (5 bases). Trimming removed 5 bases at V and 4 bases at J, with 10 bases between. The CDR3 consists of 13 residues. CDR1 is SGHRS and CDR2 is YFSETQ in the germline V gene. For the CDR3, the DNA is TGCGCCAGCAGTGCAGGGTCTAATCAGCCCCAGCATTTT. Its translation is CASSAGSNQPQHF.

V is TRBV19 and J is TRBJ2-5, with 9 positions matching TRBD1. The DNA matches TRBJ2-7 better at its end, which makes the J call doubtful. Per the germline V gene, CDR1 is LNHDA and CDR2 is SQIVND (reference sequence). CDR3 size: 13 residues. The CDR3 nucleotides are TGTGCCAGCGCTCCGGGACAGGGCTACGAGCAGTACTTC. Translation: CASAPGQGYEQYF.

The rearrangement links TRBV6-1 to TRBJ1-5, with TRBD1 matching over 10 bases. This CDR3 contains 15 residues. Germline lookup yields CDR1 MNHNS and CDR2 SASEGT. V dropped 2 bases and J dropped 6; count of bases not matched to a gene: 4. The CDR3 bases are TGTGCCAGCAGTGAACCCGGGACAGGGGTTCAGCCCCAGCATTTT. The encoded protein is CASSEPGTGVQPQHF.

The CDR3 sequence is CASSMQGYEQYF. CDR3 DNA sequence: TGTGCCAGCAGCATGCAGGGCTACGAGCAGTACTTC. This rearrangement joins TRBV7-9 to TRBJ2-7, with D perhaps TRBD1 (5 bases). CDR3 size: 12 residues. CDR1 and CDR2 (germline): SEHNR, FQNEAQ (reference sequence). Trimming removed 5 bases at V and 3 bases at J, with 8 bases between.

The chain is built from TRBV19 and TRBJ1-2; D is possibly TRBD1 (5 bases). V lost 3 bases and J 4 bases, leaving 9 bases between the germline ends. CDR3 size: 13 residues. Germline CDR1 and CDR2: LNHDA and SQIVND (reference sequence). The CDR3 DNA is TGTGCCAGTAGTATTTGGGGCAGCTATGGCTACACCTTC. This encodes CASSIWGSYGYTF.

V is TRBV6-1 and J is TRBJ2-7; D is perhaps TRBD1 (6 bases). The germline gives CDR1 MNHNS, CDR2 SASEGT. This CDR3 has 11 residues. Trimming left V 6 bases short and J 6 bases short, with 9 bases between. The CDR3 loop is CASSLGGEQYF. The DNA for the CDR3 is TGTGCCAGCAGCTTAGGGGGCGAGCAGTACTTC.

The J gene is TRBJ2-1, the V gene TRBV11-1; TRBD2 matches at 12 bases. Germline trimming cut 3 bases from V and 5 bases from J; bases unmatched to any gene: 5. Germline assignment: CDR1 SGHAT and CDR2 FQDESV (reference sequence). This CDR3 spans 16 amino acids. For the CDR3, the DNA is TGTGCCAGCAGCTTTCAGGGACTAGCGGGCAACAATGAGCAGTTCTTC. Protein: CASSFQGLAGNNEQFF.

The chain carries TRBV7-9 and TRBJ2-7, with D maybe TRBD1 (6 bases). The germline V gene encodes CDR1 SEHNR and CDR2 FQNEAQ (reference sequence). Trimming removed 11 bases from V and 2 bases from J, with 19 bases in between. The CDR3 spans 14 residues. CDR3 region: CASIPGHNPYEQYF. The CDR3, as DNA: TGTGCCTCAATACCGGGACACAACCCCTACGAGCAGTACTTC.

J is TRBJ1-1 and V is TRBV5-6; D uncertain. The CDR3 spans 12 residues. From germline, CDR1 is SGHDT and CDR2 YYEEEE. Trimming pared 5 bases from V and 4 bases from J, leaving 9 bases between. CDR3 DNA sequence: TGTGCCAGCAGACGGCAGCGCACTGAAGCTTTCTTT. It encodes CASRRQRTEAFF.

V usage is TRBV27 and J usage is TRBJ1-6, with 9 bases matching TRBD1. Germline values: CDR1 MNHEY, CDR2 SMNVEV (reference sequence). CDR3 length equals 14 residues. The junction had 11 bases not matched to a gene; V was cut back by 6 bases and J by 14 bases. The CDR3: CASSPDRGSRALHF. For the CDR3, the DNA is TGTGCCAGCAGCCCGGACAGGGGAAGTCGGGCCCTCCACTTT.